The rows below give T cell receptor beta chains drawn from one sample of a study of T cells after somatic rescue of genetic block. The protocol was immunoSEQ multiplex PCR, while the TCRdb copy is restricted to in-frame clones and leaves out a portion. Among 110,000 or so clones, about nine tenths were seen once, and the ten largest hold around 1.5%. Sequencing was carried out using peripheral blood mononuclear cells (PBMCs). These TCRs come from a woman aged 18-29 years. Both conserved end residues are trimmed from each CDR3. D genes are given only for firm matches. Only part of the rows carry a size: once, few, many, or a class if the clone is expanded.

TRBV28	TRBJ1-2	NA	NA	ASSSPGGNYGYT
TRBV11-3	TRBJ2-1	TRBD2	once	ASSPGTINEQF
TRBV5-5	TRBJ1-5	TRBD1	NA	ASSPQGGRQPQH
TRBV5-4	TRBJ2-7	TRBD1	NA	ASSPGRGQLYEQY
TRBV7-2	TRBJ2-5	TRBD1	NA	AGQKDREETQY
TRBV29-1	TRBJ2-1	TRBD2	once	SVGSTAGGDYNEQF
TRBV5-1	TRBJ1-4	NA	NA	ASSLASLGAGNEKLF
TRBV18	TRBJ1-2	TRBD1	NA	ASSPGTDGYGYT
TRBV7-9	TRBJ1-1	TRBD1	NA	ASSEDRGDGYTEAF
TRBV7-9	TRBJ1-2	TRBD1	once	ASIPGQGIYGYT
TRBV30	TRBJ1-5	TRBD1	NA	AWSTGGDQPQH
TRBV14	TRBJ2-7	NA	once	ASSRYVGGEQY
TRBV30	TRBJ1-2	TRBD1	NA	AWSGGTGGDNYGYT
TRBV19	TRBJ1-2	NA	once	ASSIVNYGYT
TRBV6-1	TRBJ2-5	TRBD1	NA	ASSVLTGVPQETQY
TRBV28	TRBJ1-1	NA	NA	GGPVEAF
TRBV27	TRBJ1-1	NA	NA	ASRPVQEAEAF
TRBV6-5	TRBJ1-6	TRBD1	few	ASSPDRDSPLH
TRBV6-4	TRBJ2-2	TRBD1	NA	ASSEQGGPGAGELF
TRBV27	TRBJ1-4	NA	NA	ASSLEAGSGGEKLF
TRBV7-9	TRBJ2-7	NA	few	ASSDDRYEQY
TRBV30	TRBJ1-5	NA	NA	AWSRQGEQPQH
TRBV6-5	TRBJ1-5	NA	NA	ASSYREADQPQH
TRBV14	TRBJ2-7	TRBD1	NA	ASSPNRGGEQY
TRBV30	TRBJ2-7	NA	NA	AWDRFSSYEQY
TRBV5-6	TRBJ1-1	NA	NA	ASSQGIGVTEAF
TRBV11-3	TRBJ2-2	NA	NA	ASSFGGELF
TRBV5-1	TRBJ1-3	TRBD1	NA	ASSLEGTAGNTIY
TRBV6-1	TRBJ1-1	NA	once	ASSLGTEAF
TRBV4-3	TRBJ2-5	NA	NA	ASSQAGSRETQY
TRBV11-2	TRBJ1-4	NA	few	ASSLDRTNEKLF
TRBV10-1	TRBJ1-6	NA	NA	ASRGRTRFRSLH
TRBV13	TRBJ2-1	NA	NA	ASSLGDPGTYEQF
TRBV27	TRBJ2-1	NA	NA	ASTGRESSYNEQF
TRBV5-1	TRBJ1-1	TRBD1	NA	ASSLWTGGTEAF
TRBV7-2	TRBJ2-5	TRBD2	NA	ASSGLAGGQETQY
TRBV2	TRBJ1-4	NA	few	ASRRAGEKLF
TRBV7-8	TRBJ2-7	NA	NA	ASSLRGLASNYEQY
TRBV4-2	TRBJ1-4	NA	NA	ASSPRRGTNEKLF
TRBV5-1	TRBJ2-3	TRBD2	NA	ASSLTSGGRTDTQY
TRBV4-2	TRBJ1-2	NA	NA	ASSQDSQGGSDGYT
TRBV21-1	TRBJ2-7	NA	many	ASSQREHPSRN
TRBV28	TRBJ1-1	TRBD1	NA	ASKTGGAQGEAF
TRBV5-8	TRBJ2-3	TRBD2	NA	ATRSGRISWTDTQY
TRBV6-6	TRBJ1-5	NA	once	ASSSDGYQPQH
TRBV5-1	TRBJ1-4	NA	NA	ASRQRGTNEKLF
TRBV21-1	TRBJ1-2	NA	NA	ASSKGVAAKSNYGYT
TRBV2	TRBJ1-1	NA	NA	ASITGRGGLFAF
TRBV30	TRBJ2-7	NA	NA	AWSEGYEQY
TRBV19	TRBJ1-4	TRBD1	NA	ASNTGTGTGEPEKLF
TRBV7-2	TRBJ2-7	NA	NA	ASSLAGGYEQY
TRBV9	TRBJ2-5	TRBD2	NA	ASSEGTSGGQQETQY